These T cell receptor beta chains were read from a single sample in a study of cytomegalovirus exposure and HLA in healthy donors. Libraries were prepared by immunoSEQ multiplex PCR; TCRdb keeps only in-frame clonotypes and omits some of them. Among some 120,000 clones listed, about 80% were seen once. The sequenced sample was PBMCs. Every receptor here comes from a man aged 40-50 years in good health and CMV-seronegative. Each CDR3 is given with its conserved first and last residue. D genes are given only for firm matches. Clone sizes are given selectively: once, few, many, or a class where the clone is expanded.

v_gene	abundance	d_gene	j_gene	CDR3aa	CDR3nt
TRBV18	.	TRBD2	TRBJ2-3	CASSPLLAGSTDTQYF	TGTGCCAGCTCACCATTACTAGCGGGGAGCACAGATACGCAGTATTTT
TRBV7-9	.	.	TRBJ2-3	CASSPWGVYTQYF	TGTGCCAGCAGCCCCTGGGGGGTTTATACGCAGTATTTT
TRBV6-5	.	.	TRBJ2-5	CASSYKPSDRGETQYF	TGTGCCAGCAGTTACAAGCCTTCCGACAGAGGCGAGACCCAGTACTTC
TRBV27	.	TRBD2	TRBJ2-1	CASSWLAGASYNEQFF	TGTGCCAGCAGTTGGTTAGCGGGGGCCTCCTACAATGAGCAGTTCTTC
TRBV28	.	.	TRBJ2-2	CASSLSNTGELFF	TGTGCCAGCAGTTTATCTAACACCGGGGAGCTGTTTTTT
TRBV4-1	.	.	TRBJ1-5	CASSHNPLGPQHF	TGCGCCAGCAGCCACAACCCCCTCGGGCCCCAGCATTTT
TRBV9	few	.	TRBJ2-6	CASSVRSLSGANVLTF	TGTGCCAGCAGCGTCCGGAGTCTCTCTGGGGCCAACGTCCTGACTTTC
TRBV28	.	.	TRBJ1-1	CASSLQGYGAFF	TGTGCCAGCAGTTTACAGGGTTATGGAGCTTTCTTT
TRBV11-2	.	.	TRBJ2-1	CASSLDRLDEQFF	TGTGCCAGCAGCTTAGATAGACTCGATGAGCAGTTCTTC
TRBV2	.	.	TRBJ2-7	CASSTKGLEQYF	TGTGCCAGCAGCACTAAAGGCCTGGAGCAGTACTTC
TRBV10-3	.	TRBD1	TRBJ2-7	CAISDRDRGTHEQYF	TGTGCCATCAGTGACCGGGACAGGGGCACTCACGAGCAGTACTTC
TRBV19	.	TRBD1	TRBJ2-5	CATGTGSSQETQYF	TGTGCCACAGGGACAGGGAGCTCCCAAGAGACCCAGTACTTC
TRBV27	.	TRBD1	TRBJ2-2	CASRPLDRAGELFF	TGTGCCAGCAGGCCTCTCGACAGGGCCGGGGAGCTGTTTTTT
TRBV6-6	.	.	TRBJ1-5	CASIGGYNQPQHF	TGTGCCAGCATTGGGGGCTACAATCAGCCCCAGCATTTT
TRBV7-9	.	.	TRBJ2-7	CASSLGDTDRSHEQYF	TGTGCCAGCAGCTTAGGGGACACGGATCGTTCGCACGAGCAGTACTTC
TRBV6-1	.	.	TRBJ1-5	CASRGAVGDPQHF	TGTGCCAGCAGGGGGGCCGTGGGGGATCCCCAGCATTTT
TRBV18	once	.	TRBJ2-7	CASSPDSTSYEQYF	TGTGCCAGCTCCCCAGACAGCACCTCCTACGAGCAGTACTTC
TRBV10-3	.	.	TRBJ2-5	CAISGASAGQETQYF	TGTGCCATCAGTGGGGCAAGTGCGGGGCAAGAGACCCAGTACTTC